The 14 T cell receptor beta chains reported below all come from one sample, sequenced in a study of shared clonotypes between healthy human individuals. TCRdb keeps only in-frame clones here, not all; method: immunoSEQ multiplex PCR. Of fewer than 700,000 clones in the sample, roughly 95% were seen once. As defined, naive CD8 cells were CD45RO-negative and positively selected for CCR7, with terminally differentiated effector memory CD45RA+ cells excluded. Sequences were obtained from naive CD8+ T cells sorted from blood. The receptor source for this set is a young woman in good health.

This rearrangement joins TRBV14 to TRBJ2-7, with D perhaps TRBD1 or TRBD2 (7 bases each). CDR1 SGHDN and CDR2 FVKESK come from the germline V gene. Between the trimmed V and J ends, which lost 4 bases and 5 bases, there was a span of 12 bases. The length of the CDR3 is 13 residues. The DNA for the CDR3 is TGTGCCAGCAGCCCAGGGGGGGGAGACGAGCAGTACTTC. Amino acid sequence: CASSPGGGDEQYF.

The rearrangement uses TRBV11-2 and TRBJ2-7; D tentatively reads TRBD1 or TRBD2 (5 bases each). Germline loops: CDR1 SGHAT, CDR2 FQNNGV. Trimming stripped 1 base from V and 2 bases from J, with 12 bases between. CDR3 length: 15 amino acids. CDR3 DNA: TGTGCCAGCAGCTTAGGGGGGAGCCAGACCTACGAGCAGTACTTC. This sequence encodes CASSLGGSQTYEQYF. Together with reference TRBV11-2 and TRBJ2-7, the CDR3 gives the full variable domain: EAGVAQSPRYKIIEKRQSVAFWCNPISGHATLYWYQQILGQGPKLLIQFQNNGVVDDSQLPKDRFSAERLKGVDSTLKIQPAKLEDSAVYLCASSLGGSQTYEQYFGPGTRLTVT.

This sequence joins TRBV25-1 and TRBJ2-1; 10 bases align to TRBD2. This CDR3 contains 17 residues. CDR1 is MGHDK, CDR2 SYGVNS, per germline. The junction had 10 bases not matched to a gene; V was cut back by 6 bases and J by 2 bases. The CDR3 DNA sequence: TGTGCCAGCAGAAGGGACGTAGCGGGAGGAACCTACAATGAGCAGTTCTTC. Translated: CASRRDVAGGTYNEQFF. The complete variable domain, with remaining parts taken from reference TRBV25-1 and TRBJ2-1, reads EADIYQTPRYLVIGTGKKITLECSQTMGHDKMYWYQQDPGMELHLIHYSYGVNSTEKGDLSSESTVSRIRTEHFPLTLESARPSHTSQYLCASRRDVAGGTYNEQFFGPGTRLTVL.

This chain links TRBV19 with TRBJ1-4, with D uncertain. Germline V lookup: CDR1 LNHDA, CDR2 SQIVND (reference sequence). The CDR3 length is 15 residues. Trimming took 4 bases from V and 0 from J, leaving 9 bases between them. The CDR3, as DNA: TGTGCCAGTAGTAACCGGGCCCCAACTAATGAAAAACTGTTTTTT. Its protein product is CASSNRAPTNEKLFF.

For this clone: Other nucleotide sequences in the sample specify the same CDR3. The chain has TRBV29-1 and TRBJ2-7; D is ambiguous. Between the trimmed V and J ends, which lost 5 bases and 1 base, there was a span of 9 bases. CDR3 length: 12 residues. Germline V lookup: CDR1 SQVTM, CDR2 ANQGSEA. The CDR3 spells CSVSSGSYEQYF. The CDR3 DNA reads TGCAGCGTTTCGAGTGGGTCCTACGAGCAGTACTTC.

V usage is TRBV7-9 and J usage is TRBJ1-2; D is unclear. The CDR3 has 16 residues. Germline V gene data show CDR1 as SEHNR and CDR2 as FQNEAQ (reference sequence). The ends were cut back, 1 base at V and 5 bases at J, with 17 bases in the middle. In nucleotides, the CDR3 is TGTGCCAGCAGCTTAGGATCGGCCTTCACCCAATATGGCTACACCTTC. Protein: CASSLGSAFTQYGYTF.

The rearrangement joins TRBV19 to TRBJ2-1; TRBD2 matches 7 bases. From germline, CDR1 is LNHDA and CDR2 SQIVND (reference sequence). The length of the CDR3 is 15 residues. After removal of 6 bases from V and 6 bases from J, the junction contained 11 bases not matched to a gene. This CDR3 reads CASSDPRGVINEQFF. CDR3 nucleotide sequence: TGTGCCAGTAGCGACCCCCGGGGGGTAATCAATGAGCAGTTCTTC.

The gene calls are TRBV4-1 and TRBJ1-4; no clear D. Germline V gene sequence: CDR1 MGHRA, CDR2 YSYEKL. The V gene lost 1 base and the J gene lost 6 bases, with 9 bases spanning the gap. The CDR3 contains 14 residues. The CDR3 protein is CASSQVPPDEKLFF. DNA of the CDR3: TGCGCCAGCAGCCAAGTTCCTCCCGATGAAAAACTGTTTTTT.

The CDR3 DNA reads as TGTGCCAGCAGCGTTGGACAGGAGAACTATGGCTACACCTTC. Encoded protein: CASSVGQENYGYTF. The chain is built from TRBV9 and TRBJ1-2, with 7 bases aligning to TRBD1. The CDR3 length is 14 residues. The germline gives CDR1 SGDLS, CDR2 YYNGEE. Trimming took 2 bases from V and 2 from J; bases not matched to a gene: 3.

The V call is TRBV5-4, the J call TRBJ2-5, with D perhaps matching TRBD2 (6 bases). Trimming removed 6 bases from V and 5 bases from J, with 20 bases in between. This CDR3 has 15 residues. Germline CDR1 reads SGHNT; CDR2 reads YYREEE (reference sequence). CDR3 DNA sequence: TGTGCCAGCAACACACTCCCCGGGGGTGGGGAGACCCAGTACTTC. Encoded protein: CASNTLPGGGETQYF.

This chain uses TRBV5-6 with TRBJ2-4; D gene uncertain. CDR3 length: 17 residues. CDR1 and CDR2 (germline): SGHDT, YYEEEE. Trimming stripped 1 base from V and 3 bases from J, with 17 bases between. In DNA, the CDR3 is TGTGCCAGCAGCTTGTATAGTTCTCTAGTAGGCAAAAACATTCAGTACTTC. Amino acid sequence: CASSLYSSLVGKNIQYF.

The chain joins TRBV18 to TRBJ2-5; D is ambiguous. CDR1 is KGHSH, CDR2 LQKENI, per germline. The CDR3 sequence is 14 residues long. V lost 1 base and J 4 bases, leaving 10 bases between the germline ends. The DNA for the CDR3 is TGTGCCAGCTCACCACAACAAAGTACAGAGACCCAGTACTTC. It codes for CASSPQQSTETQYF.

The count of this clone is one. V and J are TRBV11-3 and TRBJ1-1; TRBD1 might be the D (5 bases). The CDR3 contains 13 residues. Germline V gene sequence: CDR1 SGHNT, CDR2 YENEEA. With 3 bases removed from V and 4 bases from J, the gap between germline ends came to 9 bases. As DNA, the CDR3 is TGTGCCAGCAGCTTTACAGGTTTCACTGAAGCTTTCTTT. This translates into CASSFTGFTEAFF. Full variable domain (remainder filled in from reference TRBV11-3 and TRBJ1-1): EAGVVQSPRYKIIEKKQPVAFWCNPISGHNTLYWYLQNLGQGPELLIRYENEEAVDDSQLPKDRFSAERLKGVDSTLKIQPAELGDSAVYLCASSFTGFTEAFFGQGTRLTVV.

The count of this clone is one. This chain joins TRBV2 and TRBJ2-7; 9 nucleotides agree with TRBD2. CDR1 is SNHLY, CDR2 FYNNEI, per germline. Germline trimming cut 7 bases from V and 5 bases from J; bases unmatched to any gene: 9. This CDR3 is 14 amino acids long. The CDR3 sequence: CASNQLAGYDEQYF. DNA of the CDR3: TGTGCCAGCAATCAGCTAGCGGGATACGACGAGCAGTACTTC. The variable domain in full, completed from reference TRBV2 and TRBJ2-7, reads EPEVTQTPSHQVTQMGQEVILRCVPISNHLYFYWYRQILGQKVEFLVSFYNNEISEKSEIFDDQFSVERPDGSNFTLKIRSTKLEDSAMYFCASNQLAGYDEQYFGPGTRLTVT.